This TCR beta chain is drawn from a study of Ad26.COV2.S vaccination and SARS-CoV-2 variants. Libraries were prepared by immunoSEQ multiplex PCR; TCRdb keeps only in-frame clonotypes and omits some of them. Here the sample spans about 350,000 clones, 88% being singletons. The CDR3 runs to 12 residues. V gave up 2 bases and J gave up 8 bases; unmatched junction bases: 3. The germline gives CDR1 GTSNPN, CDR2 SVGIG (reference sequence). Described treatment: approximately 18 received Ad26.COV2.S at low or high dose, single or two shots; about five received placebo; per-sample allocation not given. Collection of samples fell on day 63 after the first vaccine or placebo injection.

The chain recombines TRBV30 with TRBJ1-5; the match to TRBD1 covers 7 bases. This sequence originates from a person aged 18-60 years who received the Ad26.COV2.S COVID-19 vaccine or a placebo. The sample here was peripheral blood, taken in a trial of Ad26.COV2.S vaccine versus placebo. The CDR3 nucleotides read TGTGCCTGGAGTCCAGGGGGTAAGCCCCAGCATTTT. Its protein product is CAWSPGGKPQHF.